A single sample is the source of the 4 T cell receptor beta chains below, sequenced in a study of T cells after posttransplantation cyclophosphamide. Method: immunoSEQ multiplex PCR; TCRdb's copy keeps in-frame clones and lacks some. Of some 5,000 clones in the sample, about 61% were seen once. Sequencing used memory CD8+ T cells sorted from blood. The origin of the receptors is a woman in her sixties or seventies in good health, CMV-negative, and a related stem cell transplant donor.

This clone appeared a single time. V usage is TRBV25-1 and J usage is TRBJ2-7, with D possibly being TRBD2 (5 bases). Germline CDR1 reads MGHDK; CDR2 reads SYGVNS. The CDR3 is 14 amino acids. Trimming cost V 6 bases and J 5 bases, with 17 bases left between them. The CDR3 here is CASSEGSYPHEQYF. For the CDR3, the DNA is TGTGCCAGCAGCGAGGGCAGCTACCCCCACGAGCAGTACTTC.

In nucleotides, the CDR3 is TGTGCCAGCAGCCAAAGAGCGGGGTCCTACAATGAGCAGTTCTTC. Translating gives CASSQRAGSYNEQFF. The chain recombines TRBV7-3 with TRBJ2-1, with TRBD2 matching over 7 bases. Germline values: CDR1 SGHTA, CDR2 FQGTGA. This CDR3 region has 15 residues. The trim removed 5 bases at V and 1 base at J, leaving 5 bases unmatched.

V is TRBV30 and J is TRBJ1-4, with D tentatively TRBD1 (6 bases). The germline V gene encodes CDR1 GTSNPN and CDR2 SVGIG (reference sequence). V was trimmed by 5 bases and J by 4 bases, leaving 14 bases between them. The CDR3 contains 14 residues. CDR3 nucleotides: TGTGCCTGGTGGGGGGGGCTTCTTAATGAAAAACTGTTTTTT. Translated: CAWWGGLLNEKLFF.

By its share, this clone is medium-sized. This chain uses TRBV6-4 with TRBJ2-3; TRBD1 is a possible D gene (6 bases). The CDR3 extends over 14 amino acids. Trimming left V 3 bases short and J 1 base short, with 8 bases between. The germline V gene encodes CDR1 MRHNA and CDR2 SNTAGT. In DNA, the CDR3 is TGTGCCAGCAGTGAAGGGGGTGGCACAGATACGCAGTATTTT. It yields the protein CASSEGGGTDTQYF.